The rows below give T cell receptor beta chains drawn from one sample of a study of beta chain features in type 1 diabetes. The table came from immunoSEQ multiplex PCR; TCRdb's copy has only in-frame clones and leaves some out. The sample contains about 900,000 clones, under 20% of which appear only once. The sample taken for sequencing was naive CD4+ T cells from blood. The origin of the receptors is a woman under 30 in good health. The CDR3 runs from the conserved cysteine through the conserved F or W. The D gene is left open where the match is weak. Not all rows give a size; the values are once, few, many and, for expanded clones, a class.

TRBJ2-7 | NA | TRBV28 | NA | CASSLGSAGSYEQYF | TGTGCCAGCAGTTTAGGAAGCGCCGGCTCCTACGAGCAGTACTTC
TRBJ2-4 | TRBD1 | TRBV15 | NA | CATSSPGGAKNIQYF | TGTGCCACCAGCTCACCAGGGGGAGCCAAAAACATTCAGTACTTC
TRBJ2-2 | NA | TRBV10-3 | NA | CAISELVYSNTGELFF | TGTGCCATCAGTGAGTTGGTTTATTCGAACACCGGGGAGCTGTTTTTT
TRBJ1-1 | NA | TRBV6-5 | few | CATIPPSLTEAFF | TGTGCCACGATCCCTCCGTCCCTCACTGAAGCTTTCTTT
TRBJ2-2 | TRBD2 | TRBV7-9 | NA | CASTPTLRGPGGTGELFF | TGTGCCAGCACCCCAACTCTCCGGGGCCCGGGGGGCACCGGGGAGCTGTTTTTT
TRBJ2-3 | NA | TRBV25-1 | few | CASSESGRSTDTQYF | TGTGCCAGCAGTGAATCGGGCAGATCCACAGATACGCAGTATTTT
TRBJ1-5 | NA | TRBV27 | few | CASRRDSYQPQHF | TGTGCCAGCCGCCGGGACTCCTATCAGCCCCAGCATTTT
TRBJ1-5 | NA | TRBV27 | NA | CASRGWGGEEPQHF | TGTGCCAGCAGGGGGTGGGGGGGCGAAGAGCCCCAGCATTTT
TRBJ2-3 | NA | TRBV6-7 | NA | CARKLPTGDTDTQYF | TGTGCCAGAAAGTTACCAACGGGAGACACAGATACGCAGTATTTT
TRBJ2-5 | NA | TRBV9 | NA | CASSVVGQQETQYF | TGTGCCAGCAGCGTGGTCGGACAGCAAGAGACCCAGTACTTC
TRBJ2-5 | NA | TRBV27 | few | CASSRWASEETQYF | TGTGCCAGCAGTAGATGGGCTAGCGAGGAGACCCAGTACTTC
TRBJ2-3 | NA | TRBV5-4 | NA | CASSSGTLDTDTQYF | TGTGCCAGCAGCTCCGGGACGTTAGACACAGATACGCAGTATTTT
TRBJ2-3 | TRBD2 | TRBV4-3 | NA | CASSQDLRLAGGLADTQYF | TGCGCCAGCAGCCAAGACCTCCGACTAGCGGGAGGCCTGGCGGATACGCAGTATTTT
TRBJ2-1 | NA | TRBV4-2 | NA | CASSQAPGEQFF | TGTGCCAGCAGCCAAGCCCCGGGAGAGCAGTTCTTC
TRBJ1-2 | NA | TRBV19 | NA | CASSPQGRTYGYTF | TGTGCCAGTAGTCCCCAGGGACGGACCTATGGCTACACCTTC
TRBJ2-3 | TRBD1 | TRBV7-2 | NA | CASSADRENTDTQYF | TGTGCCAGCAGCGCCGACAGGGAAAACACAGATACGCAGTATTTT
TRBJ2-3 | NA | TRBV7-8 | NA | CASSLGELDTQYF | TGTGCCAGCAGCTTGGGGGAACTAGATACGCAGTATTTT
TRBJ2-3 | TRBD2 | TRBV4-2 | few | CASSLAGLAGGQTDTQYF | TGTGCCAGCAGCCTCGCCGGACTAGCGGGAGGGCAAACAGATACGCAGTATTTT
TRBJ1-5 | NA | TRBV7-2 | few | CASSPLHNQPQHF | TGTGCCAGCAGCCCACTCCATAATCAGCCCCAGCATTTT
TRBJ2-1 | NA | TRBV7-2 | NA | CASSLRPTSYNEQFF | TGTGCCAGCAGCTTACGCCCGACTTCCTACAATGAGCAGTTCTTC
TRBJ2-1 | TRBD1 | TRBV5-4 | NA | CASSSPTTGYNEQFF | TGTGCCAGCAGCTCCCCTACGACAGGGTACAATGAGCAGTTCTTC
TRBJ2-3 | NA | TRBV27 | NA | CASSLTNGRQRSRTQYF | TGTGCCAGCAGCTTGACCAACGGACGGCAGCGGTCCAGAACGCAGTATTTT
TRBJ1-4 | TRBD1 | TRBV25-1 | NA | CASSGTGGTNEKLFF | TGTGCCAGCAGTGGGACAGGGGGGACTAATGAAAAACTGTTTTTT
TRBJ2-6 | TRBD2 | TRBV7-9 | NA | CASSLSLAGGPAGANVLTF | TGTGCCAGCAGCTTATCACTAGCGGGAGGGCCAGCTGGGGCCAACGTCCTGACTTTC
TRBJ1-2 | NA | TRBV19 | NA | CASSIDPGTSGYTF | TGTGCCAGTAGTATAGATCCGGGGACGTCTGGCTACACCTTC
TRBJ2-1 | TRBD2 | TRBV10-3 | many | CAISGRLAVRQQFF | TGTGCCATCAGTGGGCGACTAGCGGTGAGGCAGCAGTTCTTC
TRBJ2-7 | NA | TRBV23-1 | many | CASSQGSYYEQYF | TGCGCCAGCAGTCAGGGCAGCTACTACGAGCAGTACTTC
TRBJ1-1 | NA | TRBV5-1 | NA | CASSRPPKNTEAFF | TGCGCCAGCAGCCGCCCCCCGAAAAACACTGAAGCTTTCTTT
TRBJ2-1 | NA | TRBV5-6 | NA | CASNQWWGSNEQFF | TGTGCCAGCAACCAATGGTGGGGATCCAATGAGCAGTTCTTC
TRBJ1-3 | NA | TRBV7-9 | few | CASSASGNTIYF | TGTGCCAGCAGCGCCTCTGGAAACACCATATATTTT
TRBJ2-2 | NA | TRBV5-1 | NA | CASSLEGSTGELFF | TGCGCCAGCAGCTTGGAGGGTTCCACCGGGGAGCTGTTTTTT
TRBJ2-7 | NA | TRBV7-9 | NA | CASSFVGREDEQYF | TGTGCCAGCAGCTTCGTCGGCAGGGAAGACGAGCAGTACTTC
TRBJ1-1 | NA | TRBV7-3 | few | CASSLSRDGGTEAFF | TGTGCCAGCAGCTTAAGTAGGGACGGGGGAACTGAAGCTTTCTTT
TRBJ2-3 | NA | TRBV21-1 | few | CASSKDGPTSTDTQYF | TGTGCCAGCAGCAAAGATGGCCCGACTAGCACAGATACGCAGTATTTT
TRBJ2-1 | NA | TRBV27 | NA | CASRVKGGGYNEQFF | TGTGCCAGCAGAGTAAAAGGAGGGGGTTACAATGAGCAGTTCTTC
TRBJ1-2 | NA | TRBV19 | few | CASSMGRLSRNYGYTF | TGTGCCAGTAGTATGGGTCGTCTTAGTAGGAACTATGGCTACACCTTC
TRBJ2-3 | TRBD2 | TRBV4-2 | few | CASSQEDSGSTDTQYF | TGTGCCAGCAGCCAAGAGGATAGCGGGAGCACAGATACGCAGTATTTT
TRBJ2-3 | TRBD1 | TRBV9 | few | CASSVVGTGAEDTQYF | TGTGCCAGCAGCGTAGTGGGGACAGGGGCGGAAGATACGCAGTATTTT
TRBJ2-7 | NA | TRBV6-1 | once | CATWLDTDPYEQYF | TGTGCCACATGGCTCGACACGGACCCCTACGAGCAGTACTTC
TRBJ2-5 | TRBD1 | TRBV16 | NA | CASSQLTGYGTQYF | TGTGCCAGCAGCCAATTGACAGGGTACGGGACCCAGTACTTC
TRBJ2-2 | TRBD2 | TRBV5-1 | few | CASSLAGRGDTGELFF | TGCGCCAGCAGCTTGGCCGGGAGGGGTGACACCGGGGAGCTGTTTTTT
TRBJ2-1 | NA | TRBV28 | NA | CASSTQGREQFF | TGTGCCAGCAGTACGCAAGGACGGGAGCAGTTCTTC
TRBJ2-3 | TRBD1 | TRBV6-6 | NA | CASSPRTGAGGDTQYF | TGTGCCAGCAGTCCCCGGACAGGGGCCGGCGGAGATACGCAGTATTTT
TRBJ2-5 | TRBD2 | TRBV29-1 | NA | CSAVPGLARETQYF | TGCAGCGCGGTTCCGGGACTAGCAAGGGAGACCCAGTACTTC
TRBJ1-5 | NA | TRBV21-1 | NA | CASSKLDQPQHF | TGTGCCAGCAGCAAGCTAGATCAGCCCCAGCATTTT
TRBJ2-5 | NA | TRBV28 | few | CASKGSQETQYF | TGTGCCAGCAAGGGCAGTCAAGAGACCCAGTACTTC
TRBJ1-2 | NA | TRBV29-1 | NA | CSARVSLNDGYTF | TGCAGCGCCAGGGTTTCGCTTAACGATGGCTACACCTTC
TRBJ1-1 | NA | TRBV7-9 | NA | CASSLVFAAFF | TGTGCCAGCAGCTTAGTGTTTGCGGCTTTCTTT